The 18 T cell receptor beta chains in this list originate from one sample, sequenced in a study of cytomegalovirus exposure and HLA in healthy donors. The primer mix had 60 Vbeta and 13 Jbeta primers. The assay was immunoSEQ multiplex PCR, and TCRdb's table has in-frame clones only and misses some. The table records around 100,000 clones, over 75% of them present only once. The sample was PBMCs. All receptors derive from a female donor in good health and CMV-seropositive.

V usage is TRBV5-1 and J usage is TRBJ1-5; 8 bases agree with TRBD1. The trim removed 3 bases at V and 3 bases at J, leaving 2 bases unmatched. Germline V gene lookup returns CDR1 SGHRS and CDR2 YFSETQ. This CDR3 comprises 14 residues. CDR3 sequence: CASSSGQDNQPQHF. For the CDR3, the DNA is TGCGCCAGCAGCTCGGGACAGGACAATCAGCCCCAGCATTTT.

The chain is built from TRBV11-2 and TRBJ1-2, with unresolved D. The CDR3 is 11 residues long. In germline, CDR1 is SGHAT, CDR2 FQNNGV. Between the trimmed V and J ends, which lost 5 bases and 4 bases, there was a span of 5 bases. CDR3 residues: CASSTRYGYTF. Written as DNA, the CDR3 is TGTGCCAGCAGCACGCGCTATGGCTACACCTTC.

This clone was counted once. The gene calls are TRBV30 and TRBJ1-4; the D is unclear. The germline V gene encodes CDR1 GTSNPN and CDR2 SVGIG (reference sequence). The CDR3 spans 14 residues. The ends were cut back, 0 bases at V and 7 bases at J, with 12 bases in the middle. CDR3 region: CAWSVSVAGEKLFF. CDR3 DNA sequence: TGTGCCTGGAGTGTGTCGGTTGCGGGTGAAAAACTGTTTTTT. Full variable domain (remainder filled in from reference TRBV30 and TRBJ1-4): SQTIHQWPATLVQPVGSPLSLECTVEGTSNPNLYWYRQAAGRGLQLLFYSVGIGQISSEVPQNLSASRPQDRQFILSSKKLLLSDSGFYLCAWSVSVAGEKLFFGSGTQLSVL.

The chain recombines TRBV7-9 with TRBJ1-1; the D gene is possibly TRBD1 (6 bases). CDR1 and CDR2 from the germline V gene are SEHNR and FQNEAQ (reference sequence). Deletions cut 5 bases from V and 0 bases from J, with 19 bases between. This CDR3 comprises 17 residues. The CDR3 spells CASSPQGPLPLNTEAFF. In DNA, the CDR3 is TGTGCCAGCAGCCCTCAGGGGCCCTTACCCCTGAACACTGAAGCTTTCTTT.

The gene calls are TRBV6-1 and TRBJ2-7; 8 bases are shared with TRBD2. Germline V gene data show CDR1 as MNHNS and CDR2 as SASEGT. The CDR3 has 14 residues. With V trimmed by 8 bases and J by 10 bases, 16 bases remained unmatched. In DNA, the CDR3 is TGTGCCAGCCTCGTCCCGGGACTAGAGTCTGGACAGTACTTC. Residues: CASLVPGLESGQYF.

The genes are TRBV6-5 and TRBJ2-7; TRBD2 aligns across 14 bases. Trimming removed 7 bases from V and 6 bases from J; junction bases left unmatched: 8. This CDR3 contains 15 residues. Per the germline V gene, CDR1 is MNHEY and CDR2 is SVGAGI. The CDR3 nucleotides read TGTGCCAGCATCGGGGGGGGACTAGCGGGAGCCGAGCAGTACTTC. Residues: CASIGGGLAGAEQYF.

The chain has TRBV2 and TRBJ2-5; 8 bases fit TRBD2. V trimming: 7 bases; J trimming: 8 bases; junction bases outside the gene matches: 9. Germline V gene lookup returns CDR1 SNHLY and CDR2 FYNNEI. The CDR3 has 13 amino acids. The CDR3 sequence is CASTRLAGTTQYF. The CDR3, as DNA: TGTGCCAGCACGCGGCTAGCGGGTACTACCCAGTACTTC.

The chain has TRBV6-5 and TRBJ1-1; 7 bases are a match to TRBD1. Germline V gene sequence: CDR1 MNHEY, CDR2 SVGAGI. V was pared by 6 bases and J by 0 bases, with 1 base of the junction left unmatched. This CDR3 spans 13 amino acids. CDR3 sequence (DNA): TGTGCCAGCAGACAGGGGCTGAACACTGAAGCTTTCTTT. It codes for CASRQGLNTEAFF.

In this sample, this clone turned up once. The same CDR3 arises from other DNA sequences in this sample as well. The genes are TRBV9 and TRBJ2-1, with D hard to call. Germline loops: CDR1 SGDLS, CDR2 YYNGEE. The length of the CDR3 is 11 residues. Deletions cut 4 bases from V and 4 bases from J, with 3 bases between. CDR3 sequence (DNA): TGTGCCAGCAGCCAGTACAATGAGCAGTTCTTC. Translated: CASSQYNEQFF.

In its sample, this clone was seen a few times. The chain is built from TRBV10-3 and TRBJ1-1; no reliable D call. CDR3 length equals 11 residues. Germline assignment: CDR1 ENHRY and CDR2 SYGVKD. V was cut by 10 bases and J by 3 bases, with 9 bases left in between. DNA of the CDR3: TGTGCCACGGGGAGGGACACTGAAGCTTTCTTT. This gives the protein CATGRDTEAFF.

This chain joins TRBV18 and TRBJ2-2; 7 nucleotides match TRBD1. This CDR3 spans 17 amino acids. Germline V gene lookup returns CDR1 KGHSH and CDR2 LQKENI. Trimming removed 4 bases from V and 5 bases from J; junction bases left unmatched: 13. CDR3 residues: CASSRLQSRGSTGELFF. Here the CDR3 DNA reads TGTGCCAGCTCACGCCTCCAAAGCAGGGGGAGTACCGGGGAGCTGTTTTTT.

The V and J genes are TRBV29-1 and TRBJ1-2, with D unclear. CDR1 SQVTM and CDR2 ANQGSEA come from the germline V gene. V was clipped by 3 bases and J by 3 bases, with 8 bases between them. The CDR3 loop spans 12 amino acids. Written as DNA, the CDR3 is TGCAGCGTTGACGAGGTCTACTATGGCTACACCTTC. Translation gives CSVDEVYYGYTF. Filled out from reference TRBV29-1 and TRBJ1-2, the complete variable domain reads SAVISQKPSRDICQRGTSLTIQCQVDSQVTMMFWYRQQPGQSLTLIATANQGSEATYESGFVIDKFPISRPNLTFSTLTVSNMSPEDSSIYLCSVDEVYYGYTFGSGTRLTVV.

V usage is TRBV7-2 and J usage is TRBJ2-5, with no clear D. CDR3 length: 13 residues. Germline-derived CDR1 and CDR2 are SGHTA and FQGNSA. V was trimmed by 2 bases and J by 3 bases, leaving 7 bases between them. In nucleotides, the CDR3 is TGTGCCAGCAGCTTAAACCAGAAAGAGACCCAGTACTTC. Its protein product is CASSLNQKETQYF.

The V and J genes are TRBV28 and TRBJ2-1, with D possibly matching TRBD2 (5 bases). The CDR3 spans 15 residues. Germline V gene sequence: CDR1 MDHEN, CDR2 SYDVKM. V dropped 10 bases and J dropped 3 bases, with 19 bases sitting between them. The CDR3 DNA reads as TGTGCCATCATCCCGGCCGGGGATGTCTACAATGAGCAGTTCTTC. Protein product: CAIIPAGDVYNEQFF.

This chain connects TRBV12-5 to TRBJ1-1; unclear D gene. This CDR3 is 16 amino acids long. Germline V lookup: CDR1 LGHNT, CDR2 FRNRAP. V lost 11 bases, J lost 8 bases, and 30 bases lay in between. The DNA for the CDR3 is TGTGCTCGTTACTTCCTATCAAGCCGGGTACGGCCCGAAGCTTTCTTT. It translates to CARYFLSSRVRPEAFF.

This clone has just a few counts. The chain carries TRBV5-6 and TRBJ1-1; D not certain. CDR1 SGHDT and CDR2 YYEEEE come from the germline V gene. Trimming took off 0 bases at V and 2 bases at J, with 8 bases between the two ends. CDR3 length: 14 amino acids. The CDR3 reads CASSLGGVNTEAFF. CDR3 nucleotide sequence: TGTGCCAGCAGCTTGGGAGGCGTAAACACTGAAGCTTTCTTT.

The rearrangement uses TRBV9 and TRBJ2-3, with D unresolved. The V gene lost 4 bases and the J gene lost 0 bases, with 6 bases spanning the gap. Germline CDR1 is SGDLS and CDR2 is YYNGEE. CDR3 size: 13 residues. CDR3 protein: CASSPGSTDTQYF. In DNA, the CDR3 is TGTGCCAGCAGCCCCGGTAGCACAGATACGCAGTATTTT.

This clone was found once. The chain recombines TRBV2 with TRBJ2-3; 9 bases fit TRBD1. This CDR3 has 14 residues. Germline V gene lookup returns CDR1 SNHLY and CDR2 FYNNEI. J was trimmed by 3 bases and V by 5 bases; bases with no gene match: 3. Written as DNA, the CDR3 is TGTGCCAGCAGTCTGGGACAGGGAACAGATACGCAGTATTTT. Amino acids: CASSLGQGTDTQYF.